The present T cell receptor beta chain was sequenced within a study of T cell repertoires in cytomegalovirus infection. Study-level background: Evidence of both CMV infection and a matching HLA type came from public TCR beta signatures. Whole-study results and caveats: The response measured ex vivo was dominated by TCR beta clonotypes (HLA-C-restricted and CMV-specific).

The ends lost 5 bases at V and 5 bases at J; junction bases unmatched: 3. The CDR3 covers 13 residues. This clonotype showed up just a few times. Its antigen is not known. Each CDR3 protein gets one entry after TCRdb re-called the reads with MiXCR. The top ten clones hold around 20% of a sample with about 150,000 distinct CDR3 sequences, 17% of them seen once. The chain recombines TRBV12-3 or TRBV12-4 with TRBJ2-7; TRBD2 matches 10 bases. The source is a human donor in good health (CMV status not recorded). Some clones in this sample may be carry-over from other donors' samples. Sequenced input: CD8+ T cells from PBMCs. CDR3 nucleotide sequence: TGTGCCAGCAGTAAGCGGGGGGGAGACGAGCAGTACTTC. Residues: CASSKRGGDEQYF.